Sequencing of this T cell receptor (beta chain) was carried out in a study of cytomegalovirus exposure and HLA in healthy donors. Across the study: A data release that came early held roughly 80 million unique TCRs from HLA-typed donors. Study results and limitations: In a later analysis, fewer than 20,000 TCR beta sequences were associated with HLA alleles at 0.05 false discovery rate. In a later analysis, TCR association rates varied by HLA locus: DRB1 most, HLA-C fewest.

Germline CDR1 and CDR2: SEHNR and FQNEAQ (reference sequence). The ends lost 5 bases at V and 10 bases at J; junction bases unmatched: 13. The CDR3 has 14 residues. Primers for the PCR totalled 60 Vbeta and 13 Jbeta. Method: immunoSEQ multiplex PCR; TCRdb's copy keeps in-frame clones and lacks some. The sample contains under 150,000 clones, 65% to 90% of which appear only once. This clone was seen a few times. The antigen is undetermined. The rearrangement links TRBV7-9 to TRBJ1-1, with 7 bases fitting TRBD1. Sequenced: PBMCs. This sequence originates from a man younger than 35 in good health and CMV-seronegative. CDR3 amino acids: CASSQSDRASGAFF. The CDR3 nucleotides read TGTGCCAGCAGCCAATCCGACAGGGCCTCGGGAGCTTTCTTT.